This is a list of T cell receptor beta chains from one sample in a study of blood T cell repertoires in COVID-19. The data were produced by immunoSEQ multiplex PCR, yet TCRdb's version contains in-frame clones alone and is incomplete. This table holds roughly 50,000 clones, 85% found once. The sample was peripheral blood. The receptors were sampled from a human donor in a cohort sampled during active COVID-19. CDR3s include the opening cysteine and the closing phenylalanine or tryptophan. A D gene is named only where the DNA matches it firmly. The size of a clone is reported for some rows only, either as once, few or many, or as a class for expanded clones.

j_call d_call clone_size v_call cdr3_aa cdr3_nt
TRBJ1-2 - - TRBV28 CASGETGRANYGYTF TGTGCCAGTGGCGAAACAGGGAGAGCTAACTATGGCTACACCTTC
TRBJ2-6 TRBD2 - TRBV5-1 CASSLLAGGRPGANVLTF TGCGCCAGCAGCCTCCTAGCGGGAGGGAGGCCCGGGGCCAACGTCCTGACTTTC
TRBJ2-1 TRBD1 - TRBV3-1/TRBV3-2 CASSQVNIWDRGWGEQFF TGTGCCAGCAGCCAAGTCAATATTTGGGACAGGGGTTGGGGTGAGCAGTTCTTC
TRBJ2-2 TRBD1 - TRBV19 CATRRQGGYTGELFF TGTGCCACGAGAAGACAGGGGGGGTACACCGGGGAGCTGTTTTTT
TRBJ2-1 TRBD1 once TRBV7-9 CASSSWDRGNEQFF TGTGCCAGCAGCTCATGGGACAGGGGAAATGAGCAGTTCTTC
TRBJ2-5 TRBD2 - TRBV28 CASWASGQETQYF TGTGCCAGCTGGGCTAGCGGCCAAGAGACCCAGTACTTC
TRBJ2-3 - - TRBV9 CASSLMTGTDTQYF TGTGCCAGCAGCCTGATGACAGGCACAGATACGCAGTATTTT
TRBJ1-1 - once TRBV7-9 CASSFQANTEAFF TGTGCCAGCAGCTTCCAGGCGAACACTGAAGCTTTCTTT
TRBJ1-5 - few TRBV7-2 CASSLVGGLNQPQHF TGTGCCAGCAGCTTAGTCGGGGGACTCAATCAGCCCCAGCATTTT
TRBJ2-7 TRBD2 - TRBV28 CATTTSGGSYEQYF TGTGCCACCACGACTAGCGGGGGGTCCTACGAGCAGTACTTC
TRBJ1-2 TRBD1 - TRBV19 CASSIRDSRYGYTF TGTGCCAGTAGTATTCGGGACAGCCGGTATGGCTACACCTTC
TRBJ1-5 - once TRBV11-2 CASSYTRDQPQHF TGTGCCAGCAGCTATACTCGGGATCAGCCCCAGCATTTT
TRBJ1-1 TRBD1 - TRBV7-2 CASSPRTGGGNTEAFF TGTGCCAGCAGCCCCCGGACAGGAGGGGGAAACACTGAAGCTTTCTTT
TRBJ1-2 - few TRBV29-1 CSGAGQNYGYTF TGCAGCGGGGCCGGACAGAACTATGGCTACACCTTC
TRBJ1-2 TRBD1 - TRBV2 CASLGQGLYGYTF TGTGCCAGTCTTGGACAGGGGCTCTATGGCTACACCTTC
TRBJ2-7 TRBD1 - TRBV5-4 CASSGDRENYEQYF TGTGCCAGCAGTGGGGACAGGGAAAATTACGAGCAGTACTTC
TRBJ2-7 - - TRBV11-2 CASSFFHSPWEQYF TGTGCCAGCAGCTTTTTTCACTCGCCTTGGGAGCAGTACTTC
TRBJ2-5 - - TRBV5-4 CASSLAGGQETQYF TGTGCCAGCAGCTTGGCCGGCGGCCAAGAGACCCAGTACTTC
TRBJ1-1 - - TRBV7-9 CASSLLSGSGNTEAFF TGTGCCAGCAGCTTACTTTCGGGGTCGGGGAACACTGAAGCTTTCTTT
TRBJ1-5 TRBD1 - TRBV27 CASSHDRGRDQPQHF TGTGCCAGCAGTCATGACAGGGGGCGCGATCAGCCCCAGCATTTT
TRBJ1-5 - few TRBV3-1/TRBV3-2 CASSQGGVGNQPQHF TGTGCCAGCAGCCAGGGGGGAGTGGGCAATCAGCCCCAGCATTTT
TRBJ2-7 TRBD1 - TRBV18 CASSYSRDRLYEQYF TGTGCCAGCTCATACAGCCGGGACAGACTCTACGAGCAGTACTTC
TRBJ2-5 TRBD1 - TRBV5-1 CASSLDRGSETQYF TGCGCCAGCAGCCTCGACAGGGGATCGGAGACCCAGTACTTC
TRBJ2-2 - - TRBV9 CASNPGRGAHNTGELFF TGTGCCAGCAACCCCGGTCGGGGGGCTCATAACACCGGGGAGCTGTTTTTT
TRBJ2-1 - - TRBV4-1 CASSQVVGAEQFF TGCGCCAGCAGCCAAGTGGTTGGGGCTGAGCAGTTCTTC
TRBJ2-3 - - TRBV30 CAWSLFGDTQYF TGTGCCTGGAGTCTCTTCGGGGATACGCAGTATTTT
TRBJ1-2 TRBD1 - TRBV29-1 CSVVQGLGGYTF TGCAGCGTTGTACAGGGGCTGGGTGGCTACACCTTC
TRBJ2-3 - few TRBV2 CASNWVAKADTQYF TGTGCCAGCAACTGGGTAGCGAAGGCAGATACGCAGTATTTT
TRBJ2-3 - - TRBV2 CASSEEPGPTDTQYF TGTGCCAGCAGTGAAGAGCCTGGGCCCACAGATACGCAGTATTTT
TRBJ2-7 - - TRBV7-9 CASSLGQEPYEQYF TGTGCCAGCAGCTTAGGACAGGAGCCCTACGAGCAGTACTTC
TRBJ2-3 - - TRBV5-1 CASSSPGTSTDTQYF TGCGCCAGCAGTTCCCCCGGTACTAGCACAGATACGCAGTATTTT
TRBJ1-1 - few TRBV2 CASTEQGNTEAFF TGTGCCAGCACCGAGCAGGGGAACACTGAAGCTTTCTTT
TRBJ1-1 TRBD1 - TRBV6-6 CASSYETGVRTEAFF TGTGCCAGCAGTTACGAGACAGGGGTTAGGACTGAAGCTTTCTTT
TRBJ2-7 - - TRBV10-3 CAISESGSYEQYF TGTGCCATCAGTGAGTCGGGGAGCTACGAGCAGTACTTC
TRBJ2-1 TRBD2 - TRBV7-7 CASSTGLAGGNEQFF TGTGCCAGCAGCACGGGACTAGCGGGAGGAAATGAGCAGTTCTTC
TRBJ2-1 - - TRBV5-8 CASSRDTGSYNEQFF TGTGCCAGCAGCCGGGACACCGGCTCCTACAATGAGCAGTTCTTC
TRBJ1-1 - - TRBV6-5 CASSYSETPLGTEAFF TGTGCCAGCAGTTACTCGGAGACCCCCCTTGGGACTGAAGCTTTCTTT
TRBJ2-1 TRBD2 few TRBV9 CASSVGLAEFNEQFF TGTGCCAGCAGCGTAGGTCTAGCGGAATTCAATGAGCAGTTCTTC
TRBJ1-5 - - TRBV2 CASTPGTANQPQHF TGTGCCAGCACTCCAGGGACTGCTAATCAGCCCCAGCATTTT
TRBJ1-2 - - TRBV2 CASSPEVGSAVGTF TGTGCCAGCAGTCCGGAGGTTGGGAGTGCGGTCGGCACCTTC
TRBJ1-2 TRBD1 - TRBV5-1 CASSLDRGDGYTF TGCGCCAGCAGCTTGGACAGGGGGGATGGCTACACCTTC
TRBJ2-7 TRBD2 once TRBV28 CASRRTSGRRQYEQYF TGTGCCAGCAGGCGGACTAGCGGGAGACGCCAATACGAGCAGTACTTC